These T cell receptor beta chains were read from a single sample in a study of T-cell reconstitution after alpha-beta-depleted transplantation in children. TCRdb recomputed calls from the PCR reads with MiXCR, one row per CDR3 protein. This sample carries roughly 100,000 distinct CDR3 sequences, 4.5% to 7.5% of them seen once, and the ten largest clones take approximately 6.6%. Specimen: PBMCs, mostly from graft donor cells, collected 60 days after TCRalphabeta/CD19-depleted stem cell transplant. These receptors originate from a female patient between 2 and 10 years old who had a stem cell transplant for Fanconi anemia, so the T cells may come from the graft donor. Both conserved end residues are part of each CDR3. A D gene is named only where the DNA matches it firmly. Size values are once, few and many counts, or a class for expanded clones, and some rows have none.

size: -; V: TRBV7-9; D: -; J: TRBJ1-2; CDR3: CASSLGANYGYTF
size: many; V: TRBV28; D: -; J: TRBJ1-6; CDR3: CASSLSRIKGVTYNSPLHF
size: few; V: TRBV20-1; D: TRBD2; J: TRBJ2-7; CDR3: CSAAAGVYTYEQYF
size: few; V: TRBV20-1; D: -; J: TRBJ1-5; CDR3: CSARLDYYSNQPQHF
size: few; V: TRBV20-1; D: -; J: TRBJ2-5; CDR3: CSARDPRRRWTESISQYF
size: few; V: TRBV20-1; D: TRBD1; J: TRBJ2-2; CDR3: CCAGLQGAHLNTGELFF
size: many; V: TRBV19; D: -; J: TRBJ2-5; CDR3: CASSRLRPGIQETQYF
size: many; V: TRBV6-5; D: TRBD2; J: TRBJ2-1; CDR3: CASSSIAGGDEQFF
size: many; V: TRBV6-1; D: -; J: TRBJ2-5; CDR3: CASSVGGTQYF
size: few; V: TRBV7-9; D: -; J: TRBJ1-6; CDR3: CASSDGRYSPLHF
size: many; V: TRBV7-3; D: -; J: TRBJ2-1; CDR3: CASSLRPGLRFEPTYNEQFF
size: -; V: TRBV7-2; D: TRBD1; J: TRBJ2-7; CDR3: CASSPLTGTGHSYEQYF
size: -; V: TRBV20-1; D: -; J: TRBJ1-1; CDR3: CSAGGTFGSEAFF
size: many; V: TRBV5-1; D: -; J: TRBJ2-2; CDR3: CASSSETTHTGELFF
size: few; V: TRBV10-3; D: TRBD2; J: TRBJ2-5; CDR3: CAISESPPGGGQETQYF
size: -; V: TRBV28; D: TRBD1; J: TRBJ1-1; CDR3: CASTSGGQGRTEAFF
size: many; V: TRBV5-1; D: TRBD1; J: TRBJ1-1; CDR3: CASSLTPGTGGRNTEAFF
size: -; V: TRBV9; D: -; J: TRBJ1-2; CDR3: CASSGGLGDNYGYTF
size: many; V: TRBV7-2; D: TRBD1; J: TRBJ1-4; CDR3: CASRTGVDEKLFF
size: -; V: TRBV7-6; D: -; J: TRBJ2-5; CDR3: CASTLRETQYF
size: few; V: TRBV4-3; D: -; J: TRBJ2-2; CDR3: CASSQEEEGSGELFF
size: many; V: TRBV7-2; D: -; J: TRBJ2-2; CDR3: CASSLGLGNTGELFF
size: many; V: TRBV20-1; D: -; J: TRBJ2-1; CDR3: CSARDPGLFWEQFF
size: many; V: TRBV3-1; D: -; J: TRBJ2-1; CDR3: CASSPDRFGEQFF